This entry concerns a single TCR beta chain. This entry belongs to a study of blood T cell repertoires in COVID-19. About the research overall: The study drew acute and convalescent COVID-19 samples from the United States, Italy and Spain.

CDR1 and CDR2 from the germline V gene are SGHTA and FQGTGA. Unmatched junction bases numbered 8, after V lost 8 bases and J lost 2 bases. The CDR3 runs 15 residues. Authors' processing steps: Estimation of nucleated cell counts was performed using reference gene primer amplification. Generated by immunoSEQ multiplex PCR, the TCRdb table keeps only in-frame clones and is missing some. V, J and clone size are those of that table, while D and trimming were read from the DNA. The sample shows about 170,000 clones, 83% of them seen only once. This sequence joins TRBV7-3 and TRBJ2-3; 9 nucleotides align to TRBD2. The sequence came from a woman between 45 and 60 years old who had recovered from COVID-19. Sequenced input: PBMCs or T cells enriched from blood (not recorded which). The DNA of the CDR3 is TGTGCCAGCTCATTAGCGGGGGTTATCACAGATACGCAGTATTTT. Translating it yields CASSLAGVITDTQYF.